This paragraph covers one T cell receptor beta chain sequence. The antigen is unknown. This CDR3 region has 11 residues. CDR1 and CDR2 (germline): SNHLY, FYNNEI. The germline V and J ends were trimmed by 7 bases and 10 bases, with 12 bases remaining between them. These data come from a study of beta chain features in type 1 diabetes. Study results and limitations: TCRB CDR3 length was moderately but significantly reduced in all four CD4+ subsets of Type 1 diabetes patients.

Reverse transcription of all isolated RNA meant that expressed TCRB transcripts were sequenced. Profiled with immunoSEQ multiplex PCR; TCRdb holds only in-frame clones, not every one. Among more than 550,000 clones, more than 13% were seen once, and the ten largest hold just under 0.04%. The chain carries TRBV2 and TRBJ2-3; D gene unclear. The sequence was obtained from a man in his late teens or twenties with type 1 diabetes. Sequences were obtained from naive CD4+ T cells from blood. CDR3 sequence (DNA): TGTGCCAGCACCCCGTTCACGCCGCAGTATTTT. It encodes CASTPFTPQYF.